A selection of T cell receptor beta chains follows, all from one sample in a study of monozygotic twins with inflammatory bowel disease. TCRdb derives one entry per CDR3 protein from the 5' RACE reads, leaving out DNA. This sample's table has 350,000 to 550,000 distinct CDR3 sequences. Input material: blood. The receptors come from a human donor with ulcerative colitis or Crohn's disease, or a healthy co-twin of an affected twin (not recorded which). Both conserved end residues are part of each CDR3.

TRBJ1-1 TRBV4-1 CASSHPDRDFTEAFF
TRBJ2-5 TRBV6-5 CASSYLGTKETQYF
TRBJ2-1 TRBV20-1 CSARGLGDSDEQFF
TRBJ2-1 TRBV6-1 CASRLPGGRGEQFF
TRBJ2-3 TRBV20-1 CSARGSGTSGGARTDTQYF
TRBJ1-3 TRBV6-5 CATGSSGNTIYF
TRBJ1-1 TRBV19 CASSRVDTEAFF
TRBJ2-7 TRBV6-1 CATDRGLTYEQYF
TRBJ1-6 TRBV6-5 CASSYSQGNNSPLHF
TRBJ2-3 TRBV18 CAGSRSEWTDTQYF
TRBJ2-7 TRBV4-3 CASSQEDVGGTGVYEQYF
TRBJ1-1 TRBV18 CASSPDRAGGNTEAFF
TRBJ1-1 TRBV10-3 CAISEGTEAFF
TRBJ2-3 TRBV10-2 CASSGTVDTQYF
TRBJ2-5 TRBV19 CASSIGYSAMQETQYF
TRBJ2-3 TRBV9 CASSVEWDTRTDTQYF
TRBJ2-2 TRBV20-1 CSATGLAGGRTGELFF
TRBJ1-6 TRBV20-1 CSARDNEVPLSYNSPLHF
TRBJ2-7 TRBV29-1 CSATGAGKGNEQYF
TRBJ1-1 TRBV30 CANRGGPTGEDTEAFF
TRBJ1-2 TRBV12-3/TRBV12-4 CASSTTGGNYGYTF
TRBJ1-6 TRBV21-1 CASSKATQGAYNSPLHF
TRBJ2-1 TRBV12-3/TRBV12-4 CASSSEYPNDEQFF
TRBJ1-1 TRBV24-1 CATSDSTPNTEAFF
TRBJ1-1 TRBV7-3 CASSPTGVGEAFF
TRBJ2-7 TRBV20-1 CSASGTSGYEQYF
TRBJ1-1 TRBV29-1 CSVLQGVYSEAFF
TRBJ1-2 TRBV7-2 CASSQPGAYYGYTF
TRBJ2-1 TRBV6-1 CASSEGGLAAAAYNEQFF
TRBJ1-1 TRBV12-3/TRBV12-4 CASSRTGPRTEAFF
TRBJ2-5 TRBV5-1 CASSLGGGISETQYF
TRBJ1-1 TRBV27 CASTNSYRDGETEAFF
TRBJ2-7 TRBV7-9 CASSPRGNYEQYF
TRBJ2-7 TRBV5-4 CASSLPNRNEQYF
TRBJ1-4 TRBV2 CASSVAKSNEKLFF
TRBJ1-4 TRBV7-6 CASSYRDRDEKLFF
TRBJ1-2 TRBV12-3/TRBV12-4 CASSLAGTGVGYTF
TRBJ2-1 TRBV20-1 CSAPRYNTYEKFF
TRBJ1-2 TRBV20-1 CSAWTGGDNYGYTF
TRBJ1-1 TRBV5-1 CASSLEQGITEAFF
TRBJ2-7 TRBV7-9 CASLGTSGRLDEQYF
TRBJ1-3 TRBV4-3 CASSYTGTGTGNTIYF
TRBJ2-2 TRBV12-3/TRBV12-4 CANRGTVNTGELFF
TRBJ1-2 TRBV2 CASNEKGGGYTF
TRBJ2-5 TRBV11-2 CASSLHRRSSFIGETQYF
TRBJ1-4 TRBV6-1 CASVGGAANEKLFF